The 21 T cell receptor beta chains below all came from one sample that was sequenced in a study of OX40 agonist ivuxolimab in advanced cancers. The assay was immunoSEQ multiplex PCR, and TCRdb's table has in-frame clones only and misses some. This sample carries approximately 47,000 clones, around 90% of them seen once, and the ten largest clones take 6% to 8%. Specimen: CD4+ or CD8+ T cells sorted from blood, collected in a trial of the OX40 agonist ivuxolimab. The receptors originated from an adult with an advanced solid tumor such as melanoma, head and neck, liver or kidney cancer.

The chain links TRBV28 to TRBJ1-1, with 7 positions matching TRBD1. The length of the CDR3 is 15 residues. Germline CDR1 is MDHEN and CDR2 is SYDVKM. Trimming took 5 bases from V and 1 from J; bases not matched to a gene: 7. CDR3 amino acids: CASSLPGTENTEAFF. CDR3 in DNA: TGTGCCAGCAGTCTTCCCGGGACAGAGAACACTGAAGCTTTCTTT. The whole variable domain, remainder taken from reference TRBV28 and TRBJ1-1, is DVKVTQSSRYLVKRTGEKVFLECVQDMDHENMFWYRQDPGLGLRLIYFSYDVKMKEKGDIPEGYSVSREKKERFSLILESASTNQTSMYLCASSLPGTENTEAFFGQGTRLTVV.

The chain combines TRBV4-2 with TRBJ2-1, with 9 bases aligning to TRBD2. Germline-derived CDR1 and CDR2 are LGHNA and YNFKEQ. The junction had 8 bases not matched to a gene; V was cut back by 0 bases and J by 8 bases. This CDR3 spans 16 amino acids. The CDR3 DNA is TGTGCCAGCAGCCAAGATTTGCGCGGGGGGGCCGATGAGCAGTTCTTC. Translation gives CASSQDLRGGADEQFF.

V usage is TRBV11-1 and J usage is TRBJ2-2; TRBD2 matches at 10 bases. CDR1 is SGHAT and CDR2 is FQDESV in the germline V gene (reference sequence). V lost 5 bases and J lost 4; bases outside the gene matches: 10. The CDR3 is 17 residues long. CDR3 nucleotide sequence: TGTGCCAGCAGCCACCGAGGGACTAGCGAGCGCACCGGGGAGCTGTTTTTT. Translating gives CASSHRGTSERTGELFF.

The chain joins TRBV5-3 to TRBJ1-3, with 9 bases matching TRBD1. TRBV5-3 is treated as an ORF (open reading frame) with a function not yet certain. This CDR3 comprises 18 residues. Unmatched junction bases numbered 11, after V lost 4 bases and J lost 0 bases. The CDR3 sequence: CARSPRQGGPYSGNTIYF. CDR3 bases: TGTGCCAGAAGCCCTAGACAGGGGGGTCCATACTCTGGAAACACCATATATTTT.

The J gene is TRBJ2-2, the V gene TRBV6-1; 12 bases are shared with TRBD2. Trimming cost V 4 bases and J 7 bases; bases outside gene matches: 7. The CDR3 extends over 16 amino acids. CDR1 and CDR2 (germline): MNHNS, SASEGT. The DNA for the CDR3 is TGTGCCAGCAGTGCAGGGACTAGCGGGCACCTCGGGGAGCTGTTTTTT. Translation gives CASSAGTSGHLGELFF.

Remarks on this clone: Different DNA sequences within this sample yield the same CDR3. The J gene is TRBJ2-2, the V gene TRBV25-1, with no clear D. Germline V gene lookup returns CDR1 MGHDK and CDR2 SYGVNS. Trimming stripped 1 base from V and 4 bases from J, with 10 bases between. The CDR3 has 15 amino acids. The CDR3: CASSELWPSTGELFF. The CDR3 coding sequence is TGTGCCAGCAGTGAATTATGGCCCAGCACCGGGGAGCTGTTTTTT.

The chain carries TRBV5-4 and TRBJ1-2; D is unresolved. CDR3 length: 14 amino acids. The V gene's germline CDR1 is SGHNT and CDR2 YYREEE (reference sequence). V lost 3 bases to trimming and J lost 3 bases, with 12 bases between them. CDR3 region: CASSSQYGDYGYTF. CDR3 DNA sequence: TGTGCCAGCAGCTCCCAGTACGGCGACTATGGCTACACCTTC.

The chain combines TRBV6-1 with TRBJ2-7; TRBD1 agrees at 7 bases. V dropped 2 bases and J dropped 4; count of bases not matched to a gene: 8. The germline V gene encodes CDR1 MNHNS and CDR2 SASEGT. The CDR3 is made up of 15 amino acids. CDR3 DNA: TGTGCCAGCAGTGAAACCTTGACAGGGCTGTACGAGCAGTACGTC. Protein sequence: CASSETLTGLYEQYV.

V is TRBV5-1 and J is TRBJ1-2; 7 bases line up with TRBD1. With 3 bases clipped from V and 4 bases from J, the junction kept 6 bases outside the gene matches. The CDR3 is 14 residues long. The germline V gene encodes CDR1 SGHRS and CDR2 YFSETQ. In DNA, the CDR3 is TGCGCCAGCAGCTCCGGACAGGTCATCTATGGCTACACCTTC. It translates to CASSSGQVIYGYTF.

The chain links TRBV18 to TRBJ2-3; tentatively, D is TRBD2 (5 bases). Germline CDR1 reads KGHSH; CDR2 reads LQKENI. V shed 2 bases and J shed 2 bases, with 8 bases lying between them. The CDR3 has 14 residues. CDR3 residues: CASSPSGSTDTQYF. DNA of the CDR3: TGTGCCAGCTCACCATCGGGGTCCACAGATACGCAGTATTTT.

This chain uses TRBV6-1 with TRBJ2-7, with D possibly being TRBD1 (6 bases). The CDR3 is 13 amino acids. Trimming took 1 base from V and 2 from J, leaving 6 bases between them. The germline gives CDR1 MNHNS, CDR2 SASEGT. The CDR3 DNA reads TGTGCCAGCAGTGAAGGACAGGCCTACGAGCAGTACGTC. The encoded protein is CASSEGQAYEQYV.

V usage is TRBV11-2 and J usage is TRBJ1-3, with no clear D. Trimming cost V 5 bases and J 0 bases, with 11 bases left between them. CDR1 SGHAT and CDR2 FQNNGV come from the germline V gene. The CDR3 has 15 amino acids. In DNA, the CDR3 is TGTGCCAGCAGCCCAGACACAGCCTCTGGAAACACCATATATTTT. As protein: CASSPDTASGNTIYF.

The gene calls are TRBV18 and TRBJ1-2; D ambiguous. The CDR3 has 14 amino acids. V lost 3 bases and J 5 bases, leaving 13 bases between the germline ends. Germline-derived CDR1 and CDR2 are KGHSH and LQKENI. As DNA, the CDR3 is TGTGCCAGCTCACCCGGCGGCGGGATTTATGGCTACACCTTC. As protein: CASSPGGGIYGYTF.

This clone was found once. The V call is TRBV25-1, the J call TRBJ1-2; D call uncertain. V was pared by 7 bases and J by 3 bases, with 15 bases between. Per germline, CDR1 MGHDK and CDR2 SYGVNS. The CDR3 consists of 14 residues. The CDR3: CASIPAGEYYGYTF. DNA of the CDR3: TGTGCCAGCATTCCTGCAGGAGAGTACTATGGCTACACCTTC.

The V call is TRBV6-1, the J call TRBJ2-7; D not certain. This CDR3 has 14 amino acids. Trimming shortened V by 0 bases and J by 2 bases, and 8 bases separated the two germline ends. Per the germline V gene, CDR1 is MNHNS and CDR2 is SASEGT. Here the CDR3 reads CASSEAQITYEQYV. In nucleotides, the CDR3 is TGTGCCAGCAGTGAAGCCCAGATTACCTACGAGCAGTACGTC.

The chain combines TRBV6-1 with TRBJ1-2; the match to TRBD1 covers 11 bases. There are 13 residues in the CDR3. V lost 6 bases to trimming and J lost 8 bases; unmatched junction nucleotides: 5. The V gene's germline CDR1 is MNHNS and CDR2 SASEGT. CDR3 DNA sequence: TGTGCCAGCAGAGGACAGGGGGCGGGAGGCTACACCTTC. Translated: CASRGQGAGGYTF.

The V gene is TRBV10-2, the J gene TRBJ2-3; no reliable D call. V lost 3 bases to trimming and J lost 6 bases, with 4 bases between them. This CDR3 region has 11 residues. CDR1 and CDR2 from the germline V gene are WSHSY and SAAADI. The CDR3 nucleotides are TGCGCCAGCAGTGACGCGGATACGCAGTATTTT. Translation gives CASSDADTQYF.

The chain joins TRBV7-8 to TRBJ2-7, with TRBD1 identical over 8 bases. After removal of 6 bases from V and 2 bases from J, the junction contained 6 bases not matched to a gene. CDR1 is SGHVS and CDR2 is FQNEAQ in the germline V gene. The CDR3 consists of 14 residues. CDR3 nucleotides: TGTGCCAGCAGTTCGTTGACAGGGGCCTACGAGCAGTACGTC. Translated: CASSSLTGAYEQYV.

The V call is TRBV5-4, the J call TRBJ2-7; the D is unclear. The CDR3 sequence is 15 residues long. Germline loops: CDR1 SGHNT, CDR2 YYREEE (reference sequence). V was clipped by 1 base and J by 1 base, with 12 bases between them. The CDR3 nucleotides are TGTGCCAGCAGCTTGAGTGGAGACCTTTCCTACGAGCAGTACTTC. Its protein product is CASSLSGDLSYEQYF.

J is TRBJ1-5 and V is TRBV2, with 7 bases fitting TRBD1. V gave up 10 bases and J gave up 3 bases; unmatched junction bases: 9. This CDR3 has 14 residues. CDR1 SNHLY and CDR2 FYNNEI come from the germline V gene. CDR3 in DNA: TGTGCCATCCGATCGACAGGGCCCAATCAGCCCCAGCATTTT. The encoded protein is CAIRSTGPNQPQHF.

The chain joins TRBV2 to TRBJ1-2; D unresolved. V was pared by 3 bases and J by 0 bases, with 8 bases between. CDR1 is SNHLY and CDR2 is FYNNEI in the germline V gene. This CDR3 is built from 14 residues. CDR3 protein: CASSEGSTNYGYTF. The CDR3 DNA is TGTGCCAGCAGTGAGGGCAGTACTAACTATGGCTACACCTTC. The entire variable domain, with the rest obtained from reference TRBV2 and TRBJ1-2, is as follows: EPEVTQTPSHQVTQMGQEVILRCVPISNHLYFYWYRQILGQKVEFLVSFYNNEISEKSEIFDDQFSVERPDGSNFTLKIRSTKLEDSAMYFCASSEGSTNYGYTFGSGTRLTVV.